This record concerns one TCR beta chain sequence. Germline V gene sequence: CDR1 SGHRS, CDR2 YFSETQ. The V and J ends lost 4 bases and 4 bases, in that order; junction bases with no gene match: 15. This CDR3 region has 17 residues. These data belong to a study of blood T cell repertoires in COVID-19. Study as a whole: Spain, Italy and the United States supplied samples that represented acute and convalescent COVID-19. PBMCs, B-cell-depleted T cells, or T cells provided the cDNA or gDNA that made up the material.

Original processing methods: Amplification from reference gene primers served as the basis for estimated nucleated cell counts. This table comes from immunoSEQ multiplex PCR, and its TCRdb copy is limited to in-frame clones, with some not included. The V and J calls and clone size are taken from that table; D and trimming were inferred from the DNA. The table shows under 50,000 clones, with roughly 83% occurring only once. The receptor was isolated from a middle-aged man with active COVID-19. This chain connects TRBV5-1 to TRBJ2-3; 7 bases align to TRBD1. Sequencing was carried out using peripheral blood. The CDR3 DNA sequence: TGCGCCAGCAGCCTCAACGGACAGGCGGATTCCCCAGATACGCAGTATTTT. The encoded protein is CASSLNGQADSPDTQYF.